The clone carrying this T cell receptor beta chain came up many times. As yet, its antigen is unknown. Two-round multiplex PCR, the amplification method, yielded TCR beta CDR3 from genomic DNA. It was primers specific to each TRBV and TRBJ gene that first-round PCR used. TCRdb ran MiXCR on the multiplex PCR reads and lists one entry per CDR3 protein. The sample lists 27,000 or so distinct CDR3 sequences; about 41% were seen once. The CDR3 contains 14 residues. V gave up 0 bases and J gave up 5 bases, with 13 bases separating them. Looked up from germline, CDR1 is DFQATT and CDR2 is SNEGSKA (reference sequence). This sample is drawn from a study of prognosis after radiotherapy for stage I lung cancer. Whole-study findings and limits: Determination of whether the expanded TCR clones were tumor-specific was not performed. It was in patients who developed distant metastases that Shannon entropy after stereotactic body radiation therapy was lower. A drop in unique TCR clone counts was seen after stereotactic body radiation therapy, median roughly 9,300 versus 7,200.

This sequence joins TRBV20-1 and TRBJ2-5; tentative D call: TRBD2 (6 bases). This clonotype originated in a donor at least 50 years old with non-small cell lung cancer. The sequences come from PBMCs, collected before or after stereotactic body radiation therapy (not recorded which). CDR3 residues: CSARDWPGGETQYF. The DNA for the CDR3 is TGCAGTGCTAGAGATTGGCCCGGAGGGGAGACCCAGTACTTC.